This record covers a single T cell receptor (beta chain). Its cognate antigen has yet to be identified. The sample holds no much larger clone one base away, and base qualities are not on file. Ophthalmopathy patients had moderately to severely active disease, with a Clinical Activity Score of 3 or more, a NOSPECS grade of 4 or more, and a disease duration of less than 3 months. Exclusion was applied to patients with uncontrolled infections, other autoimmune diseases, pregnancy or lactation. Diagnoses were based on clinical symptoms, serum thyroxine and TRAb, thyroid ultrasound and orbital computed tomography. PBMCs were separated from roughly 10 ml of fresh peripheral blood using Ficoll-Paque density gradient centrifugation. Total RNA was extracted with Trizol reagent, and quality was checked on an Agilent 2100 Bioanalyzer. TCR beta CDR3 regions were amplified from RNA transcripts. For the first round of RT-PCR on the TCR CDR3, the HTBI primer set was used together with the Qiagen OneStep RT-PCR kit. A second multiplex PCR round built the libraries, followed by size selection and purification. Libraries were sequenced paired-end with 100 bp reads on an Illumina HiSeq2000. In the paper's pipeline: Raw data were processed with SOAPnuke, discarding reads with adapters, uncalled bases, mean Phred below 15, or no exact constant-primer or identifier match. High-quality paired reads were merged using COPE v1.2.5, and each unique nucleotide sequence was defined as a clonotype. MiTCR v1.1 was used to align clonotypes to the IMGT TRBV, TRBD and TRBJ reference segments. The analysis included only V-J combinations with a frequency above 0.0001, which together covered roughly 99% of the repertoires. A TCS score was defined as the ratio of F50 (clonal expansion) to E x V (chaos), with BLOSUM62-based TCRdist applied between CDR3 peptides within each V-J. Welch's t-statistics and random forest reduced roughly 540 V-J features to roughly 13, which were used in a naive Bayes classifier (R e1071). TCRdb reprocessing: public reads trimmed at Q25 with fastp, clones called with MiXCR, in-frame beta chains kept. Each entry merges the rows of one CDR3 protein and shows their most common DNA and genes. TCRdb, rather than the study authors, made the V and J calls. The sample table holds around 350,000 distinct CDR3 sequences, of which 13% to 15% were seen once. About 21% of the sample lies in the top ten.

The data are from a study of T cells in Graves' hyperthyroidism and ophthalmopathy (dated by TCRdb to between 2017 and 2020). In terms of the full investigation: Peripheral blood was collected at initial diagnosis, before any treatment. TCR V-J signatures able to tell the groups apart were searched for in a discovery cohort of 100 or so patients, of whom more than 40 had Graves' ophthalmopathy and around 58 had stable Graves' hyperthyroidism. Whether ophthalmopathy could be predicted prospectively was tested in an independent validation cohort made up of 18 hyperthyroidism patients plus 17 patients who later progressed to ophthalmopathy. The approximately 98 discovery patients were randomly divided into training and test sets at a 7:3 ratio. In addition, the study compared T-cell repertoires in thyroid tissue and in blood from six Graves' hyperthyroidism patients. Following sampling, methimazole starting at 30 mg daily was given to hyperthyroidism patients, and high-dose intravenous methylprednisolone was given to ophthalmopathy patients. TCR Vbeta CDR3 sequencing of approximately 140 peripheral blood samples (fewer than 45 ophthalmopathy, some 75 hyperthyroidism and some 17 progressor patients) is reported in the paper. Summary of the overall study and its limitations: In validation, the model predicted progression to ophthalmopathy with over 60% sensitivity and approximately 74% specificity, a median of 6.5 months before onset. A 13 V-J signature model separated ophthalmopathy from stable hyperthyroidism, with about 88% sensitivity and 81.08% specificity in cross-validation and 80%/75% in testing. Sample size was not statistically predetermined, and blinding of investigators to group allocation was not performed. Blood samples also contained most of the expanded thyroid clonotypes (frequency above 0.001), which suggests that blood repertoires may reflect thyroid immune responses.

Source material: blood. This sequence was found in an older woman with Graves' ophthalmopathy.

In nucleotides, the sequence is TGTGCCACCAGTGGTTTCGGCAGGGGGCCTACCAATGAGCAGTTCTTC. The resulting protein is CATSGFGRGPTNEQFF. The rearrangement joined TRBV24-1 to TRBJ2-1; TRBD1 matches 8 bases in the middle. Compared with germline, V lacks 5 bases and J lacks 6 bases; bases without a gene match: 11. From cysteine to phenylalanine, the CDR3 is 16 amino acids long. Only the CDR3 portion is preserved as DNA: 48 bases, with reading frame beginning at the first base. For CDR1 and CDR2, the germline V gene lists KGHDR and SFDVKD.